This is a list of T cell receptor beta chains from one sample in a study of vaccination effects on CD4 cells after COVID-19. No antigen has been identified for these receptors. Profiling relied on immunoSEQ multiplex PCR, and the TCRdb table lists in-frame clones only, not all of them. The repertoire holds tens of thousands of clones, with roughly four fifths as singletons. The sequencing used CD4+ T cells from PBMCs cultured without peptide, collected after COVID-19 vaccination. Receptors originate from a human donor who received a COVID-19 vaccine. Each CDR3 is given with its conserved first and last residue. Fields, in order: J gene, D gene, clone size, V gene, CDR3 protein, CDR3 DNA. D genes are given only for firm matches. Size is stated for part of the rows, as once, few or many counts, or as a class when the clone is expanded.

TRBJ1-6 | NA | NA | TRBV2 | CASSEALRNSPLHF | TGTGCCAGCAGTGAAGCGCTCAGGAATTCACCCCTCCACTTT
TRBJ2-3 | NA | few | TRBV7-2 | CASNLDRTDTQYF | TGTGCCAGCAACTTAGATAGGACAGATACGCAGTATTTT
TRBJ1-2 | NA | NA | TRBV19 | CAIRGDSDGYTF | TGTGCCATCCGGGGGGATTCCGATGGCTACACCTTC
TRBJ2-3 | TRBD1 | NA | TRBV5-1 | CASSLQGTGDADTQYF | TGCGCCAGCAGCCTCCAGGGGACAGGGGATGCAGATACGCAGTATTTT
TRBJ1-2 | NA | once | TRBV10-3 | CAISESGGGRTF | TGTGCCATCAGTGAGTCGGGGGGAGGGAGGACCTTC
TRBJ1-2 | NA | NA | TRBV4-1 | CASSQDLGHYGYTF | TGCGCCAGCAGCCAAGATCTGGGACATTATGGCTACACCTTC
TRBJ1-4 | TRBD1 | NA | TRBV3-1/TRBV3-2 | CASSSRDRINEKLFF | TGTGCCAGCAGCAGCCGGGACAGGATTAATGAAAAACTGTTTTTT
TRBJ2-1 | TRBD2 | NA | TRBV30 | CAWSAVAGGRYYNEQFF | TGTGCCTGGAGTGCAGTAGCGGGGGGGCGGTACTACAATGAGCAGTTCTTC
TRBJ1-1 | NA | NA | TRBV18 | CASSSRDTSNTEAFF | TGTGCCAGCTCATCCAGGGACACATCAAACACTGAAGCTTTCTTT
TRBJ2-1 | TRBD1 | NA | TRBV6-5 | CASSRTGGWYNEQFF | TGTGCCAGCAGTCGGACAGGTGGTTGGTACAATGAGCAGTTCTTC
TRBJ1-3 | NA | NA | TRBV7-2 | CASSLGSGASGNTIYF | TGTGCCAGCAGCTTAGGGTCGGGCGCCTCTGGAAACACCATATATTTT
TRBJ1-5 | NA | NA | TRBV19 | CASSMSDTPAQHF | TGTGCCAGTAGTATGTCGGACACCCCCGCCCAGCATTTT
TRBJ1-1 | TRBD1 | NA | TRBV25-1 | CASSRQGSTEAFF | TGTGCCAGCAGTAGACAGGGGAGCACTGAAGCTTTCTTT
TRBJ1-2 | NA | NA | TRBV30 | CAWDRSGPFNYGYTF | TGTGCCTGGGACAGGTCGGGGCCCTTTAACTATGGCTACACCTTC
TRBJ1-2 | NA | NA | TRBV18 | CASSPSVRGGYGYTF | TGTGCCAGCTCACCGTCAGTGAGGGGTGGCTATGGCTACACCTTC
TRBJ1-2 | TRBD1 | NA | TRBV12-3/TRBV12-4 | CASSWTGNRGYTF | TGTGCCAGCAGTTGGACAGGGAATCGGGGCTACACCTTC
TRBJ2-1 | NA | NA | TRBV19 | CASSPRADSFSYNEQFF | TGTGCCAGTAGCCCCCGGGCCGACAGTTTCTCCTACAATGAGCAGTTCTTC
TRBJ2-2 | TRBD1 | NA | TRBV27 | CASSWTGLITGELFF | TGTGCCAGCAGTTGGACAGGATTAATAACCGGGGAGCTGTTTTTT
TRBJ2-1 | NA | NA | TRBV29-1 | CSVLTRPSYNEQFF | TGCAGCGTCCTGACTAGGCCTTCATACAATGAGCAGTTCTTC
TRBJ2-2 | NA | NA | TRBV6-1 | CASSEAFLWELFF | TGTGCCAGCAGTGAAGCGTTTTTGTGGGAGCTGTTTTTT
TRBJ1-1 | TRBD1 | NA | TRBV18 | CASSPRLDRAIEAFF | TGTGCCAGCTCACCAAGACTAGACAGGGCAATTGAAGCTTTCTTT
TRBJ2-1 | NA | NA | TRBV2 | CASRREFSNEQFF | TGTGCCAGCCGCCGGGAGTTTTCCAATGAGCAGTTCTTC
TRBJ2-5 | TRBD2 | NA | TRBV2 | CASSGTSYETQYF | TGTGCCAGCTCCGGGACTAGCTATGAGACCCAGTACTTC
TRBJ2-5 | NA | NA | TRBV5-8 | CASSLGRETQYF | TGTGCCAGCAGCTTGGGACGCGAGACCCAGTACTTC
TRBJ2-1 | TRBD2 | NA | TRBV24-1 | CATSDSRTSGDEQFF | TGTGCCACCAGTGATTCACGGACTAGCGGGGATGAGCAGTTCTTC
TRBJ1-1 | NA | once | TRBV6-6 | CASSPLRGAKEAFF | TGTGCCAGCAGCCCTCTAAGGGGGGCGAAAGAAGCTTTCTTT
TRBJ1-3 | NA | NA | TRBV6-2/TRBV6-3 | CASSYLGAGAGNTIYF | TGTGCCAGCAGTTATTTGGGAGCCGGGGCTGGAAACACCATATATTTT
TRBJ2-1 | TRBD2 | NA | TRBV19 | CASSPLAGVLNEQFF | TGTGCCAGTAGTCCACTAGCGGGGGTGTTAAATGAGCAGTTCTTC
TRBJ2-3 | TRBD2 | NA | TRBV7-6 | CASSSGSSGVSTDTQYF | TGTGCCAGCAGCTCCGGATCTAGCGGGGTTAGCACAGATACGCAGTATTTT
TRBJ1-6 | TRBD1 | few | TRBV11-1 | CASSPGQGGSPLHF | TGTGCCAGCAGCCCAGGACAGGGCGGTTCACCCCTCCACTTT
TRBJ1-1 | NA | NA | TRBV2 | CASRALRLETTNTEAFF | TGTGCCAGCAGAGCCCTAAGGCTGGAGACGACGAACACTGAAGCTTTCTTT
TRBJ2-2 | NA | few | TRBV6-5 | CASQYGQGGELFF | TGTGCCAGCCAATACGGACAAGGCGGGGAGCTGTTTTTT
TRBJ1-2 | NA | few | TRBV7-2 | CASSLSGANYGYTF | TGTGCCAGCAGCTTGTCAGGGGCTAACTATGGCTACACCTTC
TRBJ2-3 | TRBD1 | NA | TRBV6-5 | CASRTGTGGHRTQYF | TGTGCCAGCAGGACGGGGACAGGGGGTCATCGGACGCAGTATTTT
TRBJ2-5 | TRBD1 | NA | TRBV5-1 | CASSTGGQQQETQYF | TGCGCCAGCAGCACAGGGGGCCAGCAGCAAGAGACCCAGTACTTC